The entry below describes one TCR beta chain. A multiplex PCR was run with 60 Vbeta primers and 13 Jbeta primers. Using immunoSEQ multiplex PCR, the repertoire was profiled, and TCRdb retains in-frame clones only, with some absent. Its listing shows 50,000 to 70,000 clones. This specimen belongs to a study of cytomegalovirus exposure and HLA in healthy donors. Unmatched junction bases numbered 8, after V lost 1 base and J lost 1 base. The CDR3 sequence is 16 residues long. Germline V gene sequence: CDR1 GTSNPN, CDR2 SVGIG (reference sequence). The specimen was PBMCs. This sequence joins TRBV30 and TRBJ2-5, with TRBD1 matching over 8 bases. This sequence originates from a woman younger than 30 in good health and CMV-seronegative. The CDR3 DNA is TGTGCCTGGAGTGGCCCGGGACAGGAGATCCAAGAGACCCAGTACTTC. Protein sequence: CAWSGPGQEIQETQYF.